This T cell receptor (beta chain) emerged from a study of blood T cell repertoires in COVID-19. On the study more broadly: Researchers got acute and convalescent COVID-19 samples from the United States, Italy and Spain. In each case, the material was cDNA or gDNA derived from T cells, B-cell-depleted T cells, or PBMCs.

This clone was counted a few times. Per the authors' pipeline: How many nucleated cells were present was estimated from reference gene primer amplification. Data came from immunoSEQ multiplex PCR; TCRdb stores just in-frame clones and leaves some out. V and J calls and clone size are as listed in that table; D and trimming were resolved from the DNA. The data contain under 300,000 clones, over 70% of them singletons. V was trimmed by 3 bases and J by 1 base, leaving 21 bases between them. Looked up from germline, CDR1 is SNHLY and CDR2 is FYNNEI. This CDR3 is built from 18 residues. This chain links TRBV2 with TRBJ1-1; D not certain. The sequenced material came from peripheral blood. The sequence came from a man older than 75 with acute or convalescent COVID-19. In nucleotides, the CDR3 is TGTGCCAGCAGTGAGTTCATCCAGGTGCGGGTGGGGAACACTGAAGCTTTCTTT. Encoded protein: CASSEFIQVRVGNTEAFF.